The sequence of this TCR beta chain was determined in a study of T cells after yellow fever vaccination. To note about this clonotype: The antigen remains unidentified.

General study points: Peaking on day 5 versus 15, the secondary response was faster but weaker.

One entry per CDR3 protein, called by TCRdb with MiXCR from the 5' RACE reads. Of fewer than 450,000 distinct CDR3 sequences in the sample, roughly 8.4% were seen once. Per the germline V gene, CDR1 is SQVTM and CDR2 is ANQGSEA. The V end lost 6 bases, the J end lost 2 bases, and 7 bases lay between the germline ends. CDR3 length: 11 residues. V and J are TRBV29-1 and TRBJ1-1; D is unclear. This receptor was identified in a man younger than 35 who received the YFV17D yellow fever vaccine. This specimen was PBMCs, taken approximately 47 days after the first yellow fever vaccination. CDR3 DNA sequence: TGCAGCGTGGATCCAAACACTGAAGCTTTCTTT. Protein: CSVDPNTEAFF.